A single T cell receptor (beta chain) is shown here with its context. Its matching antigen is unknown. The source of the sample is a study of a mutant IDH1 vaccine in newly diagnosed glioma. In the study overall: Patients previously underwent radiotherapy, temozolomide, or both, and most underwent both.

CDR3 length: 16 amino acids. V shed 0 bases, J shed 2 bases, and the junction held 3 bases outside the gene matches. Germline CDR1 SGDLS, CDR2 YYNGEE. Findings and limits, study-wide: Any relationship between pseudoprogression and changes in top peripheral T cell clonotypes seemed absent.

Time point in this sample: week 47, end of study. With topical imiquimod, each dose of the vaccine consisted of 300 ug of mutant IDH1 20-mer peptide. Patients received eight vaccinations in weeks 1, 3, 5, 7, 11, 15, 19, 23. Method: immunoSEQ multiplex PCR; TCRdb's copy keeps in-frame clones and lacks some. The sample lists about 59,000 clones, around 83% occurring once. The V call is TRBV9, the J call TRBJ2-3, with 10 bases identical to TRBD2. Source: PBMCs, taken from a glioma patient whose treatment included an IDH1 peptide vaccine. This TCR came from a man aged 30-40 years with glioma. The CDR3 region is CASSVGSGGYTDTQYF. CDR3 coding DNA: TGTGCCAGCAGCGTAGGTAGCGGGGGGTACACAGATACGCAGTATTTT.